The clone carrying this T cell receptor beta chain was picked up many times. What it binds is unknown. Uncontrolled infection, other autoimmune disease, pregnancy or lactation disqualified patients from enrolment. This specimen comes from a study of T cells in Graves' hyperthyroidism and ophthalmopathy. Study background: Blood from the periphery was taken at initial diagnosis, before any treatment. Study-wide findings and caveats: Model predictions of ophthalmopathy came a median roughly 6.4 months before onset.

RNA transcripts yielded amplified TCR beta CDR3 regions. Initially, a first-round RT-PCR of the TCR CDR3 employed the HTBI primer set. TCRdb itself ran the multiplex PCR reads through MiXCR, one entry per CDR3 protein. This table has some 530,000 distinct CDR3 sequences, less than 25% appearing once. The sequenced material came from blood. This sequence originates from a woman in her 70s with Graves' ophthalmopathy.

The CDR3 coding sequence is TGTGCCAGCAGACCGGGGATAGCCAAAAACATTCAGTACTTC. Its protein is CASRPGIAKNIQYF. The J gene is TRBJ2-4, the V gene TRBV28; possible D gene TRBD2, 5 bases. V gave up 6 bases and J gave up 0 bases, with 9 bases separating them. The CDR3 is 14 amino acids. Germline-derived CDR1 and CDR2 are MDHEN and SYDVKM.